These 2 T cell receptor beta chains share one sample of origin, sequenced in a study of shared clonotypes between healthy human individuals (dated by TCRdb to 2020 to 2022). Library method: the immunoSEQ multiplex PCR assay. What TCRdb holds here is the immuneACCESS table cut down to in-frame rearrangements. Part of the clones is not present; checked against another copy, under half of the missing clones reflect an unresolved V gene, and the others are unexplained. The sample table records nearly 750,000 clones; over 60% of these occur just once. The ten largest clones add up to under 2% of the sample. Sequencing was done on a sample of memory CD4+ T cells sorted from blood. The cell subset or site label corresponds to: CD45RA-negative fraction. Source of these receptors: a woman in her 30s in good health.

This clone was seen a handful of times. The genes are TRBV7-2 and TRBJ2-7, with D unclear. From germline, CDR1 is SGHTA and CDR2 FQGNSA. V gave up 4 bases and J gave up 2 bases, with 12 bases separating them. CDR3 length equals 14 residues. The CDR3 loop reads CASSSQKPPYEQYF. Here the CDR3 DNA reads TGTGCCAGCAGCTCGCAGAAACCCCCCTACGAGCAGTACTTC. Using reference TRBV7-2 and TRBJ2-7 for the parts outside the CDR3, the full variable domain is GAGVSQSPSNKVTEKGKDVELRCDPISGHTALYWYRQSLGQGLEFLIYFQGNSAPDKSGLPSDRFSAERTGGSVSTLTIQRTQQEDSAVYLCASSSQKPPYEQYFGPGTRLTVT.

The chain employs TRBV6-5 and TRBJ2-1, with D unresolved. CDR1 and CDR2 from the germline V gene are MNHEY and SVGAGI. V lost 5 bases to trimming and J lost 7 bases, with 6 bases between them. This CDR3 is built from 11 residues. The CDR3, as DNA: TGTGCCAGCAGTCCCATGAATGAGCAGTTCTTC. Its translation: CASSPMNEQFF.